This T cell receptor (beta chain) came from a study of blood T cell repertoires in COVID-19 (dated by TCRdb to 2019 to 2021). Context from the whole study: Collaborator samples came from the United States, Italy and Spain and covered acute and convalescent phases of COVID-19. The prospective study material was composed of cDNA or gDNA derived from T cells, B-cell-depleted T cells, or PBMCs. The dataset comprised deeply sampled blood TCRbeta repertoires from subjects exposed to, actively infected with, or recovered from COVID-19. A freely available public database, intended as a resource for researchers studying the immune response to SARS-CoV-2, is where the repertoires were released. The samples were drawn from the first 160 participants of the ongoing ImmuneRACE study and from 950 to 1,500 subjects provided by 6 global collaborators. Sample metadata almost always included a de-identified subject ID, COVID-19 status, age in years and sex. Where HLA class I and class II types were available, the types were taken from metadata supplied by the sample provider, not from assay-based typing.

Results and caveats for the whole study, not just this receptor: How much clinical and demographic metadata was included differed by source and by participant, and the metadata was provided uncurated.

Its CDR3 holds 16 amino acids, cysteine through phenylalanine. Kept here is only the CDR3 DNA, which spans 48 bases and is read in frame from base 1. Trimming takes 7 bases from V and 0 bases from J, and the germline ends sit 16 bases apart. Per the germline V gene (reference sequence), LNHDA is the CDR1 and SQIVND is the CDR2. The collaborating institutions used their own protocols to collect whole blood in K2EDTA tubes. For TCRbeta analysis, collaborators shipped samples in one of three forms: frozen whole blood, isolated PBMCs, or DNA extracted from either of those sample types. Notes on this clone: This receptor's antigen is unknown. No clone much larger than this one lies a single base away; base qualities are absent.

TCRbeta CDR3 regions were amplified from genomic DNA using the immunoSEQ Assay, a bias-controlled multiplex PCR. Concerning the study's data processing: The number of nucleated cells in each sample was estimated by amplification of reference gene primers within the assay. To quantify the absolute abundance of each unique TCRbeta CDR3 rearrangement, sequence reads were collapsed and filtered. For each sample, productive Simpson clonality was calculated as the square root of Simpson's diversity index over productive rearrangements. What TCRdb holds here is the immuneACCESS table cut down to in-frame rearrangements. Part of the clones is not present; checked against another copy, under half of the missing clones reflect an unresolved V gene, and the others are unexplained. V and J calls and clone size are those listed in that table; D and trimming were worked out from the DNA. For this sample there are tens of thousands of clones; approximately 90% appear just once. Roughly 8% of the sample is in the top ten clones.

The V and J segments used are TRBV19 and TRBJ1-3; no D gene is confidently identified. The origin of this receptor is a human donor with active COVID-19. The donor label of this sample is uncertain. Sequencing was carried out using peripheral blood. The DNA reads TGTGCCAGTAAACCCCGATCCACGAGCTCTGGAAACACCATATATTTT. Its translation is CASKPRSTSSGNTIYF.